Listed below are T cell receptor beta chains from one sample, sequenced in a study of technical replicates of blood from several donors. Produced via immunoSEQ multiplex PCR; TCRdb's table is partial and in-frame only. The profile covers approximately 81,000 clones, with about 81% appearing a single time and roughly 4% taken by the ten largest. Source material: PBMCs. The receptors originated from a human donor in good health. Some clones in this sample may be carry-over from other donors' samples. Both conserved end residues are part of each CDR3. Each record gives: clone size, D gene, J gene, V gene, CDR3 DNA, CDR3 protein. D genes are given only for firm matches. Clone sizes are given selectively: once, few, many, or a class where the clone is expanded.

clone size: .
D gene: TRBD2
J gene: TRBJ2-7
V gene: TRBV11-1
CDR3 DNA: TGTGCCAGCAGTCCCTTCCCCGGGACTAGTCAGTACGAGCAGTACTTC
CDR3 protein: CASSPFPGTSQYEQYF

clone size: .
D gene: TRBD2
J gene: TRBJ2-3
V gene: TRBV27
CDR3 DNA: TGTGCCAGCAGTTTTCAGTTACGGGGGGGGGCTGTCACAGATACGCAGTATTTT
CDR3 protein: CASSFQLRGGAVTDTQYF

clone size: .
D gene: .
J gene: TRBJ2-3
V gene: TRBV28
CDR3 DNA: TGTGCCAGCAGTTTGGTGGGGAGCACGCAGTATTTT
CDR3 protein: CASSLVGSTQYF

clone size: .
D gene: TRBD1
J gene: TRBJ1-1
V gene: TRBV19
CDR3 DNA: TGTGCCAGTAGTCCCGGGACAGGGCAGTGGAGGAACACTGAAGCTTTCTTT
CDR3 protein: CASSPGTGQWRNTEAFF

clone size: .
D gene: .
J gene: TRBJ2-1
V gene: TRBV15
CDR3 DNA: TGTGCCACCAGCAGTTCCCCTAGGGCCAGGGCAATCTCCTACAATGAGCAGTTCTTC
CDR3 protein: CATSSSPRARAISYNEQFF

clone size: .
D gene: TRBD2
J gene: TRBJ2-7
V gene: TRBV11-2
CDR3 DNA: TGTGCCAGCAGCCAGACTAGCGGGGGAAGACGCGAGCAGTACTTC
CDR3 protein: CASSQTSGGRREQYF

clone size: .
D gene: .
J gene: TRBJ2-1
V gene: TRBV19
CDR3 DNA: TGTGCCAGTAGTATAGTCGATGAGCAGTTCTTC
CDR3 protein: CASSIVDEQFF

clone size: .
D gene: .
J gene: TRBJ2-7
V gene: TRBV28
CDR3 DNA: TGTGCCAGCAGTTCAACCGGGACTTACCGTGACGAGCAGTACTTC
CDR3 protein: CASSSTGTYRDEQYF

clone size: few
D gene: .
J gene: TRBJ1-1
V gene: TRBV5-1
CDR3 DNA: TGCGCCAGCAGCTTGTTGGCGGGACGTAGCATGAACACTGAAGCTTTCTTT
CDR3 protein: CASSLLAGRSMNTEAFF

clone size: .
D gene: .
J gene: TRBJ1-2
V gene: TRBV30
CDR3 DNA: TGTGCCTGGAGTCAGGATAACTATGGCTACACCTTC
CDR3 protein: CAWSQDNYGYTF

clone size: .
D gene: TRBD2
J gene: TRBJ2-1
V gene: TRBV6-4
CDR3 DNA: TGTGCCAGCAGTGTGTCGGGGGAGGGAGGGGATGAGCAGTTCTTC
CDR3 protein: CASSVSGEGGDEQFF

clone size: .
D gene: TRBD1
J gene: TRBJ2-7
V gene: TRBV19
CDR3 DNA: TGTGCCAGTAGTATGGGACAGACCTACGAGCAGTACTTC
CDR3 protein: CASSMGQTYEQYF

clone size: few
D gene: TRBD2
J gene: TRBJ2-7
V gene: TRBV18
CDR3 DNA: TGTGCCAGCTCACCACAGGGAGGGTCCTCCTACGAGCAGTACTTC
CDR3 protein: CASSPQGGSSYEQYF

clone size: .
D gene: TRBD1
J gene: TRBJ1-1
V gene: TRBV7-9
CDR3 DNA: TGTGCCAGCAGCTTAGCTACGACAGGGATAAACACTGAAGCTTTCTTT
CDR3 protein: CASSLATTGINTEAFF

clone size: .
D gene: TRBD2
J gene: TRBJ2-7
V gene: TRBV2
CDR3 DNA: TGTGCCAGCAGTGAGCGGGAGCTATACGAGCAGTACTTC
CDR3 protein: CASSERELYEQYF

clone size: .
D gene: .
J gene: TRBJ2-3
V gene: TRBV6-5
CDR3 DNA: TGTGCCAGCAGTTACTCGATCGGGGGCACAGATACGCAGTATTTT
CDR3 protein: CASSYSIGGTDTQYF

clone size: .
D gene: .
J gene: TRBJ2-7
V gene: TRBV5-6
CDR3 DNA: TGTGCCAGCAGCTTCCGGGCGGACGGCTGGAGGGCCTACGAGCAGTACTTC
CDR3 protein: CASSFRADGWRAYEQYF

clone size: .
D gene: .
J gene: TRBJ1-5
V gene: TRBV7-9
CDR3 DNA: TGTGCCAGCAGCTTAGCTGTCGGCGGGAGAGATCAGCCCCAGCATTTT
CDR3 protein: CASSLAVGGRDQPQHF